The T cell receptor (beta chain) described here comes from a study of glioma-infiltrating T cells. About the study: Dexamethasone exposure before glioma surgery was limited to six or fewer days. General study findings and limits: Above-expected tissue-blood divergence occurred in all gliomas, most in low-grade ones. Only very few CDR3 sequences appeared in both tissue and blood. Signature shared blood CDR3 motifs were enriched in low-divergence and depleted in high-divergence patients.

This clonotype came up once. Its antigen is still unknown. The CDR3 sequence is 14 residues long. The V and J ends lost 4 bases and 2 bases respectively, with 12 bases between them. CDR1 and CDR2 from the germline V gene are SGDLS and YYNGEE. TCR alpha and beta CDR3 regions were amplified from RNA using iRepertoire nested multiplex PCR. TCRdb re-called the multiplex PCR reads through MiXCR, storing one row per CDR3 protein. This table has 300,000 to 400,000 distinct CDR3 sequences, more than 35% appearing once. The sequenced material came from glioma tissue, nonneoplastic brain tissue, or PBMCs (not recorded which). The receptor was derived from a human donor with low-grade glioma or glioblastoma, undergoing nonglioma brain surgery, or in good health (not recorded which). This sequence joins TRBV9 and TRBJ1-1; no definite D call. CDR3 sequence: CASSSEPGNTEAFF. CDR3 in DNA: TGTGCCAGCAGCTCTGAACCTGGAAACACTGAAGCTTTCTTT.